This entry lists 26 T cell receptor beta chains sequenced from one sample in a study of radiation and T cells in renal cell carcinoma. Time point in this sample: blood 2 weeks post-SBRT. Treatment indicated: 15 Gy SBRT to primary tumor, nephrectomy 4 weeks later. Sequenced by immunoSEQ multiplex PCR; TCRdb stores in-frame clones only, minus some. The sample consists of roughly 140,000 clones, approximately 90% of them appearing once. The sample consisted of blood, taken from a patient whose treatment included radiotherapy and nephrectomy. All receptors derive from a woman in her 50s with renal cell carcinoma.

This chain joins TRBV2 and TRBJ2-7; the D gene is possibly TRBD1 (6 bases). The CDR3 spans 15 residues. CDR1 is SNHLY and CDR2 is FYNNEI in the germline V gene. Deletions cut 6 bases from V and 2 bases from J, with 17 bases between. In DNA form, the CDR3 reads TGTGCCAGCAGAGACCGGGACACGAGGACCTACGAGCAGTACTTC. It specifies CASRDRDTRTYEQYF.

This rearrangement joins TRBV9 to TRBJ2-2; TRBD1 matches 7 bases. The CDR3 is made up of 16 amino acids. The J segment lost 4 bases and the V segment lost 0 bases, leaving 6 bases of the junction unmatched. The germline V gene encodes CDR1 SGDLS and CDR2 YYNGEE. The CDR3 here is CASSVAQGVPTGELFF. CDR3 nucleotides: TGTGCCAGCAGCGTAGCCCAGGGGGTTCCCACCGGGGAGCTGTTTTTT.

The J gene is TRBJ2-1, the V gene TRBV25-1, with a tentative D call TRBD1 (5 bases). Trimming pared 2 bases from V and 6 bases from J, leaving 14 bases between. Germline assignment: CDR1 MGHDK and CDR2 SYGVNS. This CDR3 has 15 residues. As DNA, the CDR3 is TGTGCCAGCAGTGAACATGGGGCTTACGTCAATGAGCAGTTCTTC. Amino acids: CASSEHGAYVNEQFF. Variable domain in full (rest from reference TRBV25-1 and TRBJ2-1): EADIYQTPRYLVIGTGKKITLECSQTMGHDKMYWYQQDPGMELHLIHYSYGVNSTEKGDLSSESTVSRIRTEHFPLTLESARPSHTSQYLCASSEHGAYVNEQFFGPGTRLTVL.

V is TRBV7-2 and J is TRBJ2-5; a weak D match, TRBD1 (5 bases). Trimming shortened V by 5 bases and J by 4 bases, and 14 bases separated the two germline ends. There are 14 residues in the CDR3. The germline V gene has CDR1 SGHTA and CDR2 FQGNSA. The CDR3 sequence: CASSQDWGPETQYF. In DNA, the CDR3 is TGTGCCAGCAGCCAAGATTGGGGCCCAGAGACCCAGTACTTC.

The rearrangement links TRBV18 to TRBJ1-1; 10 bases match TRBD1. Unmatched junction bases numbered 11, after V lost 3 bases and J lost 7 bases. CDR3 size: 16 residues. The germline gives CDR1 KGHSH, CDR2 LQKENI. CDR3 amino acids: CASSPASGTGDYEAFF. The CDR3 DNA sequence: TGTGCCAGCTCACCGGCCTCCGGGACAGGGGATTATGAAGCTTTCTTT.

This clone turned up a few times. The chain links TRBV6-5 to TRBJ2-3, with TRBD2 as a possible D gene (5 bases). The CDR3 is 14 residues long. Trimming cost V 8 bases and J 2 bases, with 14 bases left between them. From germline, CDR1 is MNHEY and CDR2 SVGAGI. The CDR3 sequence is CASGLSSVTDTQYF. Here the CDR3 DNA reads TGTGCCAGCGGATTGAGTAGCGTCACAGATACGCAGTATTTT.

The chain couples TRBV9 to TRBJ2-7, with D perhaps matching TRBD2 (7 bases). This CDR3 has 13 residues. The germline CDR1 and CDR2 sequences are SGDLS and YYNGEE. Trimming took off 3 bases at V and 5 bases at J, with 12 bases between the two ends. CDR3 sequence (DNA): TGTGCCAGCAGCGCCGGGGAGGGGGACGAGCAGTACTTC. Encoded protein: CASSAGEGDEQYF.

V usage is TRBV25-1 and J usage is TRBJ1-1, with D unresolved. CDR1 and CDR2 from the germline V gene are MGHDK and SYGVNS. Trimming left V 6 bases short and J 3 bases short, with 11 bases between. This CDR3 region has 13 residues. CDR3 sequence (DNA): TGTGCCAGCAGGAAGGAAAGGGACACTGAAGCTTTCTTT. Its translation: CASRKERDTEAFF.

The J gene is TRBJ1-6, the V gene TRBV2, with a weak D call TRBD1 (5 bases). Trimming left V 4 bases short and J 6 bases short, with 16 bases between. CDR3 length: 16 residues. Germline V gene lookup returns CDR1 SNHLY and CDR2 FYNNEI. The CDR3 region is CASSASGSKGNSPLHF. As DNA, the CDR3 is TGTGCCAGCAGTGCGTCAGGGTCTAAGGGTAATTCACCCCTCCACTTT. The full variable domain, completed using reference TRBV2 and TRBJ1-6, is EPEVTQTPSHQVTQMGQEVILRCVPISNHLYFYWYRQILGQKVEFLVSFYNNEISEKSEIFDDQFSVERPDGSNFTLKIRSTKLEDSAMYFCASSASGSKGNSPLHFGNGTRLTVT.

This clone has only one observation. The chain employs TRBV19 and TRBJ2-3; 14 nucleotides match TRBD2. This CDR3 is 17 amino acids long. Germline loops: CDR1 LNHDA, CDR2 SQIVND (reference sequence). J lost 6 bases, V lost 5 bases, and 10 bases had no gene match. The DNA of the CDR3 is TGTGCCAGTAGTCCCGGGACTAGCGGGGGTGTTTGGGATACGCAGTATTTT. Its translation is CASSPGTSGGVWDTQYF.

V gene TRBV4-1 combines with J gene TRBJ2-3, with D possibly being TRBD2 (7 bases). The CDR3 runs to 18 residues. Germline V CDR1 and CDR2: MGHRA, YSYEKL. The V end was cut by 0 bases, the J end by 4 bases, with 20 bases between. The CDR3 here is CASSQDPASGAGADTQYF. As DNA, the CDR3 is TGCGCCAGCAGCCAAGATCCGGCGTCGGGGGCGGGGGCAGATACGCAGTATTTT.

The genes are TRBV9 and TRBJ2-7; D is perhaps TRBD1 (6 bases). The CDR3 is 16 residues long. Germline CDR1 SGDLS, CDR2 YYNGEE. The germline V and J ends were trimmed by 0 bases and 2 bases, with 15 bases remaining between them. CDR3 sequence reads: CASSVELGAAAYEQYF. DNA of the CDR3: TGTGCCAGCAGCGTAGAGCTGGGGGCGGCCGCCTACGAGCAGTACTTC.

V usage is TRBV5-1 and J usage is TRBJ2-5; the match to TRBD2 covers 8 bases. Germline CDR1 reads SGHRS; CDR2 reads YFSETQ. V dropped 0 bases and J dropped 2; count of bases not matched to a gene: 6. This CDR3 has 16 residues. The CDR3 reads CASSLGGGGLQETQYF. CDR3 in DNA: TGCGCCAGCAGCTTGGGTGGCGGGGGGCTTCAAGAGACCCAGTACTTC. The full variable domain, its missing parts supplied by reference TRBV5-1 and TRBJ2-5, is KAGVTQTPRYLIKTRGQQVTLSCSPISGHRSVSWYQQTPGQGLQFLFEYFSETQRNKGNFPGRFSGRQFSNSRSEMNVSTLELGDSALYLCASSLGGGGLQETQYFGPGTRLLVL.

CDR3 coding DNA: TGTGCCAGCAGTTTTAACTACGAGCAGTACTTC. This sequence encodes CASSFNYEQYF. The V and J genes are TRBV28 and TRBJ2-7; D not certain. Trimming took 3 bases from V and 3 from J, leaving 3 bases between them. This CDR3 has 11 amino acids. Germline CDR1 and CDR2: MDHEN and SYDVKM.

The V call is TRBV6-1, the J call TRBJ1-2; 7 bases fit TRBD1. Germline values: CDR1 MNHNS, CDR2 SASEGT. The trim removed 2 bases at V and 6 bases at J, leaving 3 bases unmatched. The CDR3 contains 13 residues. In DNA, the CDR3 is TGTGCCAGCAGTGAAAGGGGGCACAATGGCTACACCTTC. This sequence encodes CASSERGHNGYTF.

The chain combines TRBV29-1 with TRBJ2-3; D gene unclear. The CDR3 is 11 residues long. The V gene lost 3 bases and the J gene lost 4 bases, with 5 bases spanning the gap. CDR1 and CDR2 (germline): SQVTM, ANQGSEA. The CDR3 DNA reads TGCAGCGTTGAGTCCCCAGATACGCAGTATTTT. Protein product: CSVESPDTQYF.

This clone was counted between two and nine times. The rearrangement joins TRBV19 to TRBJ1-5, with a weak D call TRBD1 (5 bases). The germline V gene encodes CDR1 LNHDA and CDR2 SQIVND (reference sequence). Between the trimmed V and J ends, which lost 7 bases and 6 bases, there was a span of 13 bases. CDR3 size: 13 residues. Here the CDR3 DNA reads TGTGCCAGTAAGGCTCCTGGGGGTCAGCCCCAGCATTTT. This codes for CASKAPGGQPQHF.

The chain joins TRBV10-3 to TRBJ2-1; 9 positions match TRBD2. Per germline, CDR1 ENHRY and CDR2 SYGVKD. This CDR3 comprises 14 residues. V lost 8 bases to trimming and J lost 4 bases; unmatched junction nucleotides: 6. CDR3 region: CAIGRGGSYNEQFF. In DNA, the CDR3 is TGTGCCATCGGGCGGGGGGGGTCGTACAATGAGCAGTTCTTC.

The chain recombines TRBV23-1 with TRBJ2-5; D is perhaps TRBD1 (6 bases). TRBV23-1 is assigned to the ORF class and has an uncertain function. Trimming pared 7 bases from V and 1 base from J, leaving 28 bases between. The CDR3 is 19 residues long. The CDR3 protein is CASISPAARDIQTQETQYF. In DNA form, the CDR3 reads TGCGCCAGCATCTCCCCAGCCGCCCGGGACATCCAAACCCAAGAGACCCAGTACTTC.

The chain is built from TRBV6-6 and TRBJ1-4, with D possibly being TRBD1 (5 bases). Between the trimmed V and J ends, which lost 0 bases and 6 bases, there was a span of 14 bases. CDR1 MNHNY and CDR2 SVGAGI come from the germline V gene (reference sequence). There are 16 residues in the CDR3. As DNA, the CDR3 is TGTGCCAGCAGTTACTCCGGGGCGAGTGATGATGAAAAACTGTTTTTT. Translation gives CASSYSGASDDEKLFF.

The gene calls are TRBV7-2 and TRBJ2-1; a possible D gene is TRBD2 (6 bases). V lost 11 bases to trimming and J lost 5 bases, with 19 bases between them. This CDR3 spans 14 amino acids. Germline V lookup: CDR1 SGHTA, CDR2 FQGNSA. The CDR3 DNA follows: TGTGCCTCAAAGCGGGCTAGCGTGAACAATGAGCAGTTCTTC. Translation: CASKRASVNNEQFF.

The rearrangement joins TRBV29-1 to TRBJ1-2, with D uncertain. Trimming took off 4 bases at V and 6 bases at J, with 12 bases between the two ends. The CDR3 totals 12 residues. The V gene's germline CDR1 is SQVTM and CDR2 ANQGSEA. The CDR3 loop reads CSVGPSYHGYTF. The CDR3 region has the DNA TGCAGCGTTGGCCCCAGTTATCATGGCTACACCTTC.

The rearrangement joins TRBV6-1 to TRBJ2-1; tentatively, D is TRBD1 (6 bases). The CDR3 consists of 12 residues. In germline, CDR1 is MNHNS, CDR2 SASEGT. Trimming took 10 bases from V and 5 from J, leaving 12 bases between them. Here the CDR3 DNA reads TGTGCCACCACGGACAGAAACAATGAGCAGTTCTTC. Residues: CATTDRNNEQFF.

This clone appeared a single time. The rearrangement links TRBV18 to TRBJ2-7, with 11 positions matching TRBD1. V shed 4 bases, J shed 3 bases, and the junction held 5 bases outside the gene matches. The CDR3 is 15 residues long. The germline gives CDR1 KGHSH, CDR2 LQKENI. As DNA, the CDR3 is TGTGCCAGCTCACAGGGGACAGGGGGGAACTACGAGCAGTACTTC. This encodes CASSQGTGGNYEQYF. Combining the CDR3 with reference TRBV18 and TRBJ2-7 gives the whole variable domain NAGVMQNPRHLVRRRGQEARLRCSPMKGHSHVYWYRQLPEEGLKFMVYLQKENIIDESGMPKERFSAEFPKEGPSILRIQQVVRGDSAAYFCASSQGTGGNYEQYFGPGTRLTVT.

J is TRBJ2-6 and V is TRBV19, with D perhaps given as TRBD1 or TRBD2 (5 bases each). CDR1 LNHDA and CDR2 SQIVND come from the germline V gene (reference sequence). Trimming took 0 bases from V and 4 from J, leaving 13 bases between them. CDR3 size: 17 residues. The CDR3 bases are TGTGCCAGTAGTATAGAGGGGACCACTCTGGGGGCCAACGTCCTGACTTTC. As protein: CASSIEGTTLGANVLTF.

The CDR3 coding sequence is TGTGCCAGCAGTTCGTTGCCGGGACTAGCGGTCCAAGAGACCCAGTACTTC. It is translated as CASSSLPGLAVQETQYF. The chain employs TRBV7-8 and TRBJ2-5, with 11 positions matching TRBD2. Germline assignment: CDR1 SGHVS and CDR2 FQNEAQ. Unmatched junction bases numbered 10, after V lost 6 bases and J lost 1 base. There are 17 residues in the CDR3. Variable domain in full (rest from reference TRBV7-8 and TRBJ2-5): GAGVSQSPRYKVAKRGQDVALRCDPISGHVSLFWYQQALGQGPEFLTYFQNEAQLDKSGLPSDRFFAERPEGSVSTLKIQRTQQEDSAVYLCASSSLPGLAVQETQYFGPGTRLLVL.